One sample yielded the 4 T cell receptor beta chains listed below, sequenced in a study of PD-1 blockade in classical Hodgkin lymphoma. Sequencing used immunoSEQ multiplex PCR; TCRdb keeps in-frame clones, though not all of them. The sample has 75,000 to 100,000 clones; about 92% are singletons. Time point defined: cycle 4 day 1 (C4D1), after six to seven weeks of nivolumab. Relapse was seen in all patients after autologous stem cell transplantation, and brentuximab vedotin exposure was variable. Sequenced material: peripheral blood mononuclear cells (PBMCs), taken before the fourth cycle of nivolumab. Receptors were obtained from a human donor with classical Hodgkin lymphoma.

This clone has only one observation. This sequence joins TRBV9 and TRBJ2-1; D unresolved. V lost 0 bases and J lost 8, with 9 bases in between. This CDR3 region has 13 residues. Germline V gene data show CDR1 as SGDLS and CDR2 as YYNGEE. This chain's CDR3 is CASSVGPDHEQFF. CDR3 nucleotides: TGTGCCAGCAGCGTAGGCCCGGACCATGAGCAGTTCTTC.

This chain connects TRBV29-1 to TRBJ2-7; TRBD2 might be the D (7 bases). This CDR3 is built from 13 residues. Germline V CDR1 and CDR2: SQVTM, ANQGSEA. Trimming left V 4 bases short and J 0 bases short, with 10 bases between. CDR3 sequence (DNA): TGCAGCGTTGCGGGGGGCAGCTCCTACGAGCAGTACTTC. It yields the protein CSVAGGSSYEQYF.

The chain recombines TRBV30 with TRBJ1-2; TRBD1 might be the D (5 bases). V shed 0 bases and J shed 8 bases, with 16 bases lying between them. The CDR3 consists of 14 residues. Germline values: CDR1 GTSNPN, CDR2 SVGIG (reference sequence). The CDR3 nucleotides are TGTGCCTGGAGTGTTACTGGGACTTCTCGGGGCTACACCTTC. This codes for CAWSVTGTSRGYTF.

The chain employs TRBV6-5 and TRBJ1-4; D unclear. The CDR3 extends over 12 amino acids. Trimming shortened V by 0 bases and J by 7 bases, and 3 bases separated the two germline ends. Germline assignment: CDR1 MNHEY and CDR2 SVGAGI. The CDR3 DNA reads as TGTGCCAGCAGTTACTCGGGTGAAAAACTGTTTTTT. Amino acids: CASSYSGEKLFF.